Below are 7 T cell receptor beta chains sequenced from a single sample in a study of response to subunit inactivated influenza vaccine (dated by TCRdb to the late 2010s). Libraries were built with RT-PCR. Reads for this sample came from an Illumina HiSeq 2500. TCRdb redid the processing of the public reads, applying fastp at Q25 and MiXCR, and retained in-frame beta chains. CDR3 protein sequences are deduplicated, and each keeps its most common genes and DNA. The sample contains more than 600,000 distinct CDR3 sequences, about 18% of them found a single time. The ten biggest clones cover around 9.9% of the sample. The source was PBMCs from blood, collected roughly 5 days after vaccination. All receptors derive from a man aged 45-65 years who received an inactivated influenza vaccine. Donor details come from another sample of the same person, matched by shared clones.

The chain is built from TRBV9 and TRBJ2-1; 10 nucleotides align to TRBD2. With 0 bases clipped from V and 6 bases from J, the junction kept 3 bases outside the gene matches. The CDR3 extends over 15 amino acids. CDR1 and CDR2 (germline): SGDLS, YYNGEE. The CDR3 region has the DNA TGTGCCAGCAGCGTAGCTAGCGGGAGCGTCAATGAGCAGTTCTTC. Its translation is CASSVASGSVNEQFF.

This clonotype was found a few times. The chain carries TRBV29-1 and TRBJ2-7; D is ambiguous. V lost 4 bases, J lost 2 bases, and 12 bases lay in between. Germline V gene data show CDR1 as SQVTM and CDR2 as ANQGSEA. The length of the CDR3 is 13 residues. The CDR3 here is CSVVRVGAYEQYF. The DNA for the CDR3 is TGCAGCGTTGTTCGTGTCGGTGCCTACGAGCAGTACTTC.

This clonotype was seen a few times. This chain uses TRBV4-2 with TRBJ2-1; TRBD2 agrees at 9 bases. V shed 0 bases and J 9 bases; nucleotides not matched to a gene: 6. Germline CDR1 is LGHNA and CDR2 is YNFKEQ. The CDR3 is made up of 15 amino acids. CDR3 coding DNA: TGTGCCAGCAGCCAAGAAAGAGCGGGAGGATCTGAGCAGTTCTTC. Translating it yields CASSQERAGGSEQFF.

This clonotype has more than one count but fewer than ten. CDR3 sequence: CASSLELSYGYTF. DNA of the CDR3: TGTGCCAGCAGTTTAGAGCTTAGCTATGGCTACACCTTC. The chain is built from TRBV12-3 or TRBV12-4 and TRBJ1-2; D ambiguous. V shed 1 base and J shed 4 bases, with 7 bases lying between them. The CDR3 covers 13 residues.

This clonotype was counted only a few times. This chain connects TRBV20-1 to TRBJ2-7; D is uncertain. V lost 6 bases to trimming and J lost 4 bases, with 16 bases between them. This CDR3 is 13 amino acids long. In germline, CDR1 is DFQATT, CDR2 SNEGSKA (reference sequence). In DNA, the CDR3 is TGCAGTGCCGAGACGAAAACGGGTTACGAGCAGTACTTC. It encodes CSAETKTGYEQYF.

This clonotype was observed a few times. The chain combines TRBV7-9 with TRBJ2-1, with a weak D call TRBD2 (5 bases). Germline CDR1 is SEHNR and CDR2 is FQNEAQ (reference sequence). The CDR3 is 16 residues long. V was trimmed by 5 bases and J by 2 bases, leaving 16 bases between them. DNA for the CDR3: TGTGCCAGCAGCCCTAGTAGCGCAGGACCCTACAATGAGCAGTTCTTC. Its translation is CASSPSSAGPYNEQFF.

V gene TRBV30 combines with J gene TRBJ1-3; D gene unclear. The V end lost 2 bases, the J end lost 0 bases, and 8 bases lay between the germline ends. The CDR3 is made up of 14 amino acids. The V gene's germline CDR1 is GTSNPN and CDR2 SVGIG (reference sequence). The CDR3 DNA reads TGTGCCTGGAGTCCCGGAAGCTCTGGAAACACCATATATTTT. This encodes CAWSPGSSGNTIYF.